Listed here are 32 T cell receptor beta chains from one sample, sequenced in a study of neurological immune-mediated disorders (dated by TCRdb to between 2018 and 2021). Library method: 5' RACE. Sequenced on an Illumina HiSeq 2500. TCRdb itself trimmed the public reads at Q25 with fastp, ran MiXCR and retained productive beta chains. CDR3 protein duplicates are merged, each entry listing the most common genes and DNA. The sample table contains around 40,000 distinct CDR3 sequences; only one count was recorded for just under 7.5% of them. Under 6.5% of the sample lies in the top ten. The sequenced sample was CD4+ T cells from blood. The receptor source for this set is a man aged 45 to 65 in good health.

This clonotype was seen ten or more times. This chain connects TRBV28 to TRBJ2-7; 12 bases match TRBD2. The germline V gene has CDR1 MDHEN and CDR2 SYDVKM. Trimming cost V 6 bases and J 5 bases; bases outside gene matches: 2. CDR3 size: 13 residues. For the CDR3, the DNA is TGTGCCAGCAGGTGGACTAGCGGGAACGAGCAGTACTTC. Amino acids: CASRWTSGNEQYF.

This clonotype has only a few counts. This chain uses TRBV19 with TRBJ2-7; D is ambiguous. V gave up 4 bases and J gave up 3 bases, with 13 bases separating them. Germline V lookup: CDR1 LNHDA, CDR2 SQIVND (reference sequence). The CDR3 runs 14 residues. For the CDR3, the DNA is TGTGCCAGTAGTAACCCACCACACGACTACGAGCAGTACTTC. This codes for CASSNPPHDYEQYF.

The chain is built from TRBV27 and TRBJ2-2, with D tentatively TRBD1 or TRBD2 (6 bases each). V was pared by 7 bases and J by 5 bases, with 20 bases between. The germline V gene has CDR1 MNHEY and CDR2 SMNVEV (reference sequence). The CDR3 has 16 residues. The CDR3 is CASKGVTRRGTGELFF. For the CDR3, the DNA is TGTGCCAGCAAAGGGGTGACTAGGAGGGGGACCGGGGAGCTGTTTTTT.

This clonotype showed up many times. The chain couples TRBV14 to TRBJ2-1; TRBD1 aligns across 12 bases. Trimming at V came to 0 bases and at J to 8 bases, leaving 8 bases not matched to a gene. The CDR3 consists of 17 residues. Germline V CDR1 and CDR2: SGHDN, FVKESK. This CDR3 is CASSQEGGTGGFHEQFF. CDR3 coding DNA: TGTGCCAGCAGCCAAGAAGGGGGGACAGGGGGCTTCCATGAGCAGTTCTTC.

This clonotype was seen repeatedly, ten times or more. V usage is TRBV9 and J usage is TRBJ2-2; 10 positions match TRBD2. The CDR3 spans 15 residues. V was pared by 1 base and J by 3 bases, with 0 bases of the junction left unmatched. CDR1 is SGDLS and CDR2 is YYNGEE in the germline V gene. The CDR3 bases are TGTGCCAGCAGCGTAAGCGGGAGGGACACCGGGGAGCTGTTTTTT. It yields the protein CASSVSGRDTGELFF.

This clonotype was recorded many times. The CDR3 DNA reads TGCGCCAGCAGCAGATCTAGCGGGTCCTACAATGAGCAGTTCTTC. Protein sequence: CASSRSSGSYNEQFF. V is TRBV5-1 and J is TRBJ2-1, with 8 bases lining up with TRBD2. Germline assignment: CDR1 SGHRS and CDR2 YFSETQ. This CDR3 is 15 amino acids long. V lost 4 bases to trimming and J lost 1 base; unmatched junction nucleotides: 4.

This clonotype was observed many times. The rearrangement links TRBV5-1 to TRBJ2-1; D assignment may be TRBD1 or TRBD2 (5 bases each). From germline, CDR1 is SGHRS and CDR2 YFSETQ. The CDR3 is made up of 14 amino acids. V was trimmed by 4 bases and J by 8 bases, leaving 16 bases between them. CDR3 sequence: CASSRSDGTDEQFF. The CDR3 DNA reads as TGCGCCAGCAGCCGGTCGGATGGGACCGATGAGCAGTTCTTC.

This clonotype was picked up many times. The chain recombines TRBV18 with TRBJ2-2; D unclear. V dropped 5 bases and J dropped 1 base, with 2 bases sitting between them. The CDR3 covers 12 residues. The germline V gene encodes CDR1 KGHSH and CDR2 LQKENI. The CDR3 DNA follows: TGTGCCAGCTCAAAGAACACCGGGGAGCTGTTTTTT. Its protein product is CASSKNTGELFF.

This clonotype was counted a few times. CDR3 amino acids: CASSQSPPGRYF. The CDR3 nucleotides read TGTGCCAGCAGCCAATCCCCCCCGGGACGGTACTTC. The V gene is TRBV14, the J gene TRBJ2-7; perhaps D is TRBD1 or TRBD2 (5 bases each). V was clipped by 2 bases and J by 12 bases, with 14 bases between them. The CDR3 covers 12 residues. Germline CDR1 and CDR2: SGHDN and FVKESK.

This clonotype appeared many times. It may be a read error: a sequence one base away is much more abundant. The J gene is TRBJ1-6, the V gene TRBV28; no firm D call. The CDR3 consists of 13 residues. Germline V gene lookup returns CDR1 MDHEN and CDR2 SYDVKM. CDR3 sequence reads: CANSPPLVKPLHF. Here the CDR3 DNA reads TGTGCCAACAGTCCCCCCCTGGTGAAACCCCTCCACTTT.

This clonotype was recorded many times. The chain couples TRBV4-3 to TRBJ2-7; maybe TRBD2 (5 bases). The CDR3 contains 12 residues. V was pared by 8 bases and J by 2 bases, with 10 bases between. Germline CDR1 LGHNA, CDR2 YSLEER. CDR3 loop: CASGSLTYEQYF. In nucleotides, the CDR3 is TGCGCCAGCGGGAGTCTTACCTACGAGCAGTACTTC.

This clonotype appeared many times. Mismatch with germline at one junction end may stem from a read error. The chain employs TRBV24-1 and TRBJ1-1; no definite D call. The CDR3 totals 13 residues. CDR1 and CDR2 from the germline V gene are KGHDR and SFDVKD. In nucleotides, the CDR3 is TGTGCCACCAGTGCTTTGACGGGCACTGAAGCTTTCTTT. Amino acid sequence: CATSALTGTEAFF.

This clonotype came up many times. V and J are TRBV28 and TRBJ1-5; 8 bases map to TRBD1. The CDR3 has 13 amino acids. Germline assignment: CDR1 MDHEN and CDR2 SYDVKM. V lost 8 bases and J lost 5; bases outside the gene matches: 5. CDR3 amino acids: CASLQGEHQPQHF. The DNA of the CDR3 is TGTGCCAGCCTACAGGGGGAACATCAGCCCCAGCATTTT.

This clonotype occurred many times. This chain joins TRBV5-1 and TRBJ2-3; D possibly corresponds to TRBD1 (5 bases). CDR3 size: 14 residues. The germline gives CDR1 SGHRS, CDR2 YFSETQ. Trimming removed 1 base from V and 4 bases from J, with 10 bases in between. Here the CDR3 reads CASSLKLGPDTQYF. DNA for the CDR3: TGCGCCAGCAGCTTGAAGCTGGGGCCAGATACGCAGTATTTT.

This clonotype was found many times. V and J are TRBV20-1 and TRBJ2-7; the match to TRBD2 covers 7 bases. The germline V gene encodes CDR1 DFQATT and CDR2 SNEGSKA (reference sequence). This CDR3 is 14 amino acids long. V trimming: 3 bases; J trimming: 1 base; junction bases outside the gene matches: 6. CDR3 sequence reads: CSASDGLGSYEQYF. CDR3 in DNA: TGCAGTGCTAGTGACGGACTAGGATCCTACGAGCAGTACTTC.

This clonotype was observed at least ten times. V is TRBV2 and J is TRBJ2-5, with D unclear. CDR1 and CDR2 from the germline V gene are SNHLY and FYNNEI. Trimming stripped 7 bases from V and 2 bases from J, with 8 bases between. This CDR3 has 12 amino acids. In DNA, the CDR3 is TGTGCCAGCACCTGGGGTCAAGAGACCCAGTACTTC. Encoded protein: CASTWGQETQYF. The variable domain in full, with the rest retrieved from reference TRBV2 and TRBJ2-5, is EPEVTQTPSHQVTQMGQEVILRCVPISNHLYFYWYRQILGQKVEFLVSFYNNEISEKSEIFDDQFSVERPDGSNFTLKIRSTKLEDSAMYFCASTWGQETQYFGPGTRLLVL.

The table lists this clonotype with many counts. This CDR3 reads CASSQRAGGWEAFF. The CDR3 bases are TGCGCCAGCAGCCAGAGAGCTGGGGGTTGGGAAGCTTTCTTT. The chain links TRBV4-3 to TRBJ1-1, with a possible D match to TRBD1 (5 bases). Germline V gene data show CDR1 as LGHNA and CDR2 as YSLEER. The CDR3 runs to 14 residues. Trimming shortened V by 3 bases and J by 8 bases, and 16 bases separated the two germline ends.

This clonotype was seen ten or more times. This sequence joins TRBV5-6 and TRBJ2-3; 7 nucleotides line up with TRBD1. This CDR3 is built from 15 residues. Germline trimming cut 3 bases from V and 3 bases from J; bases unmatched to any gene: 7. CDR1 is SGHDT, CDR2 YYEEEE, per germline. The CDR3 DNA follows: TGTGCCAGCAGCTGGGGACAGACGAGGACAGATACGCAGTATTTT. This sequence encodes CASSWGQTRTDTQYF.

The sample holds many counts of this clonotype. The chain is built from TRBV24-1 and TRBJ2-1; 12 positions match TRBD2. CDR1 is KGHDR, CDR2 SFDVKD, per germline. The V and J ends lost 4 bases and 6 bases, in that order; junction bases with no gene match: 6. The CDR3 has 16 residues. The CDR3 protein is CATSDGLAGRLNEQFF. For the CDR3, the DNA is TGTGCCACCAGTGACGGACTAGCGGGACGCCTCAATGAGCAGTTCTTC.

This clonotype occurred many times. The J gene is TRBJ2-7, the V gene TRBV7-9; 10 bases are a match to TRBD2. CDR3 length: 17 amino acids. CDR1 is SEHNR, CDR2 FQNEAQ, per germline (reference sequence). Trimming took 1 base from V and 7 from J; bases not matched to a gene: 13. DNA for the CDR3: TGTGCCAGCAGCTTAGGAACCCTAGCGGGGGCCCTGGAGGAGCAGTACTTC. Protein: CASSLGTLAGALEEQYF.

Ten or more counts support this clonotype. The CDR3 bases are TGCAGTGCGCCCGGACTAGCATCAAACGAGCAGTACTTC. Translation gives CSAPGLASNEQYF. The gene calls are TRBV20-1 and TRBJ2-7, with 8 bases identical to TRBD2. The CDR3 covers 13 residues. Per the germline V gene, CDR1 is DFQATT and CDR2 is SNEGSKA (reference sequence). V shed 6 bases, J shed 5 bases, and the junction held 9 bases outside the gene matches.

The chain couples TRBV20-1 to TRBJ2-3; TRBD2 is a possible D gene (7 bases). The V gene's germline CDR1 is DFQATT and CDR2 SNEGSKA (reference sequence). Trimming stripped 5 bases from V and 1 base from J, with 16 bases between. CDR3 length: 15 residues. The CDR3 spells CSAPLGGVGTDTQYF. CDR3 nucleotide sequence: TGCAGTGCTCCCTTAGGGGGGGTGGGCACAGATACGCAGTATTTT.

This clonotype showed up many times. The chain recombines TRBV9 with TRBJ2-2, with D unresolved. The CDR3 sequence is 15 residues long. Germline-derived CDR1 and CDR2 are SGDLS and YYNGEE. V lost 0 bases, J lost 4 bases, and 10 bases lay in between. CDR3 nucleotide sequence: TGTGCCAGCAGCGTAGACTCCAGGAGCACCGGGGAGCTGTTTTTT. Its protein product is CASSVDSRSTGELFF.

This clonotype was seen repeatedly, ten times or more. The rearrangement joins TRBV11-2 to TRBJ2-7; D is undetermined. The CDR3 spans 14 residues. V was trimmed by 0 bases and J by 2 bases, leaving 8 bases between them. CDR1 and CDR2 (germline): SGHAT, FQNNGV. The CDR3 reads CASSLDRLAYEQYF. The CDR3 bases are TGTGCCAGCAGCTTAGATAGACTTGCCTACGAGCAGTACTTC.

This clonotype has more than one count but fewer than ten. The chain carries TRBV18 and TRBJ1-6, with D perhaps TRBD1 (6 bases). V lost 3 bases to trimming and J lost 7 bases, with 16 bases between them. The CDR3 totals 16 residues. Germline V gene lookup returns CDR1 KGHSH and CDR2 LQKENI. DNA of the CDR3: TGTGCCAGCTCACCTCAGGGGCCTGGGGGGAATTCACCCCTCCACTTT. It is translated as CASSPQGPGGNSPLHF.

The J gene is TRBJ2-2, the V gene TRBV19, with TRBD2 matching 8 bases. The CDR3 covers 12 residues. Germline CDR1 LNHDA, CDR2 SQIVND (reference sequence). CDR3 sequence: CVSGTNTGELFF. The CDR3 DNA follows: TGTGTTAGCGGGACGAACACCGGGGAGCTGTTTTTT. The full variable domain, rest sourced from reference TRBV19 and TRBJ2-2, is DGGITQSPKYLFRKEGQNVTLSCEQNLNHDAMYWYRQDPGQGLRLIYYSQIVNDFQKGDIAEGYSVSREKKESFPLTVTSAQKNPTAFYLCVSGTNTGELFFGEGSRLTVL.

The sample holds many counts of this clonotype. V is TRBV20-1 and J is TRBJ2-7, with 12 bases aligning to TRBD2. V shed 6 bases and J 6 bases; nucleotides not matched to a gene: 18. Germline CDR1 is DFQATT and CDR2 is SNEGSKA (reference sequence). CDR3 length equals 17 residues. The DNA for the CDR3 is TGCAGTGCCTGCCTTGCGCGGGCTAGCGGGAGGGTCAGCGAGCAGTACTTC. Translation gives CSACLARASGRVSEQYF.

This clonotype was seen repeatedly, ten times or more. This chain links TRBV6-2 or TRBV6-3 with TRBJ2-7; 9 nucleotides match TRBD1. The CDR3 runs to 14 residues. With 8 bases clipped from V and 4 bases from J, the junction kept 9 bases outside the gene matches. Germline V CDR1 and CDR2: MNHEY, SVGEGT. The CDR3 sequence is CASAKTGGGYEQYF. Here the CDR3 DNA reads TGTGCCAGCGCAAAAACAGGGGGCGGATACGAGCAGTACTTC.

This clonotype was recorded many times. V usage is TRBV10-3 and J usage is TRBJ2-5; 8 bases align to TRBD1. The CDR3 is 16 residues long. Germline V gives CDR1 ENHRY, CDR2 SYGVKD. J was trimmed by 2 bases and V by 6 bases; bases with no gene match: 11. This CDR3 reads CAIRSGTGDDQETQYF. In DNA form, the CDR3 reads TGTGCCATCAGGTCCGGGACAGGAGATGATCAAGAGACCCAGTACTTC.

This clonotype was recorded at least ten times. The rearrangement uses TRBV5-6 and TRBJ1-3; 8 nucleotides line up with TRBD1. Germline CDR1 reads SGHDT; CDR2 reads YYEEEE. This CDR3 region has 15 residues. The V segment lost 1 base and the J segment 7 bases; nucleotides outside the gene matches: 7. CDR3 sequence: CASSLRGTGRNTIYF. The DNA for the CDR3 is TGTGCCAGCAGCTTGAGAGGGACAGGTCGGAACACCATATATTTT.

This clonotype was recorded many times. This sequence joins TRBV4-1 and TRBJ2-4, with 14 bases matching TRBD2. The CDR3 sequence is 19 residues long. Germline-derived CDR1 and CDR2 are MGHRA and YSYEKL. The junction had 6 bases not matched to a gene; V was cut back by 1 base and J by 1 base. CDR3 sequence (DNA): TGCGCCAGCAGCCAAGGACTAGCGGGAGGGCCCCTGGCCAAAAACATTCAGTACTTC. This gives the protein CASSQGLAGGPLAKNIQYF.

This clonotype was counted ten times or more. The chain uses TRBV12-3 or TRBV12-4 and TRBJ2-2, with D tentatively TRBD2 (6 bases). CDR3 size: 14 residues. The ends were cut back, 8 bases at V and 4 bases at J, with 14 bases in the middle. This CDR3 reads CASGDSGATGELFF. The CDR3 nucleotides are TGTGCCAGCGGAGATAGCGGAGCCACCGGGGAGCTGTTTTTT.